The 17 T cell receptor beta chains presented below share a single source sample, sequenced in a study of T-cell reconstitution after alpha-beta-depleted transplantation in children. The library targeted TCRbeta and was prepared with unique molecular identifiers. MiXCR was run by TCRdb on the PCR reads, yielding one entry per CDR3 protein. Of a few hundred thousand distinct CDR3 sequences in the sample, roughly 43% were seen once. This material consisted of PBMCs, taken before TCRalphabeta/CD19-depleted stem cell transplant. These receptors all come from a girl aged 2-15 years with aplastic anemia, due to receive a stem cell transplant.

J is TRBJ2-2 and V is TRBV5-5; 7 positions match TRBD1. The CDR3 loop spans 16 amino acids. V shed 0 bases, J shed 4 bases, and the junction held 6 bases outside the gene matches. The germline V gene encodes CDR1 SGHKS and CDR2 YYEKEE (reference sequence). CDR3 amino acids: CASSLADRPGTGELFF. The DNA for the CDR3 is TGTGCCAGCAGCTTGGCGGACAGGCCTGGCACCGGGGAGCTGTTTTTT.

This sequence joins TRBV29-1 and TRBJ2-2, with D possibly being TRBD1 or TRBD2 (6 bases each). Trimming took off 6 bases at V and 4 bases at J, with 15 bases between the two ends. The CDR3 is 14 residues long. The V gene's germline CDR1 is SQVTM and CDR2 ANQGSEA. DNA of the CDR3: TGCAGCGTGGTTCCTGGAGGGGGCACCGGGGAGCTGTTTTTT. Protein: CSVVPGGGTGELFF.

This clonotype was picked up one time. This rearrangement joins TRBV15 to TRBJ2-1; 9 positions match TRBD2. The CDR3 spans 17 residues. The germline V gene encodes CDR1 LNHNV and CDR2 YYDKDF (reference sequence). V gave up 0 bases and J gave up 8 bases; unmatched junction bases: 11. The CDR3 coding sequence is TGTGCCACCAGCAGAGATGGGGACCAGCGGGAGGTGTATGAGCAGTTCTTC. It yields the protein CATSRDGDQREVYEQFF.

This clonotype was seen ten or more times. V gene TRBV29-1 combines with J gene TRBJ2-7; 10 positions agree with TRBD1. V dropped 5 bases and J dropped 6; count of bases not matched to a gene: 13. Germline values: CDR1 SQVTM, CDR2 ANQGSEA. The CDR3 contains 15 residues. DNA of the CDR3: TGCAGCGTTTTGGAATGGGGCGGGACAGGGGTCGAGCAGTACTTC. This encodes CSVLEWGGTGVEQYF.

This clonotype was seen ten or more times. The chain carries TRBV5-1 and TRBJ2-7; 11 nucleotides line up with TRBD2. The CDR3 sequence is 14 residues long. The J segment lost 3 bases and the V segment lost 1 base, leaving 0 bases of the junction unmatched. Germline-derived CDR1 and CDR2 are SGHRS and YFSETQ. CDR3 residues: CASSLTSGGYEQYF. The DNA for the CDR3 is TGCGCCAGCAGCTTGACTAGCGGGGGCTACGAGCAGTACTTC.

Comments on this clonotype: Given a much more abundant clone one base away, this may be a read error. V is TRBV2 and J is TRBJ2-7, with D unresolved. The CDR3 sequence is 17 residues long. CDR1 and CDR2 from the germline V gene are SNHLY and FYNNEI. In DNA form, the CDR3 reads TGTGCCAACAGTGATCTTGCGGTGTCGAACCTTTCCTACGAGCAGTACTTC. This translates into CANSDLAVSNLSYEQYF. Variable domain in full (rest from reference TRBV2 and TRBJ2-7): EPEVTQTPSHQVTQMGQEVILRCVPISNHLYFYWYRQILGQKVEFLVSFYNNEISEKSEIFDDQFSVERPDGSNFTLKIRSTKLEDSAMYFCANSDLAVSNLSYEQYFGPGTRLTVT.

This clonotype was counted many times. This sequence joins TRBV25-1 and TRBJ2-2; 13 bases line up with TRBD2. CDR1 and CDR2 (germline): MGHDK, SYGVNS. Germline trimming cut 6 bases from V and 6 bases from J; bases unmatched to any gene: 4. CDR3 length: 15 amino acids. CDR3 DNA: TGTGCCAGCAGCCTACTAGCGGGAGGGCCCGGGGAGCTGTTTTTT. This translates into CASSLLAGGPGELFF.

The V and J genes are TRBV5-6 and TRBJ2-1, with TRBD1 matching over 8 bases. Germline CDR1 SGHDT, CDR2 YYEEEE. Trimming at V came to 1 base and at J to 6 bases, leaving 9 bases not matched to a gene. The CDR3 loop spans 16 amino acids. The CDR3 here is CASSLTGTGLTNEQFF. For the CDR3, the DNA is TGTGCCAGCAGCTTGACCGGGACAGGCCTAACCAATGAGCAGTTCTTC. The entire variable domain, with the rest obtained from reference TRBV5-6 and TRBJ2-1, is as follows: DAGVTQSPTHLIKTRGQQVTLRCSPKSGHDTVSWYQQALGQGPQFIFQYYEEEERQRGNFPDRFSGHQFPNYSSELNVNALLLGDSALYLCASSLTGTGLTNEQFFGPGTRLTVL.

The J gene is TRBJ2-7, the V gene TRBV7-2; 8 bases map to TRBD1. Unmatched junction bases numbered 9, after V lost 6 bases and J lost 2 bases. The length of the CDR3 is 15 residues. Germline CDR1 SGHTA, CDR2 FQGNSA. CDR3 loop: CASSLGTDRAYEQYF. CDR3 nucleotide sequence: TGTGCCAGCAGTCTGGGGACGGACAGGGCCTACGAGCAGTACTTC.

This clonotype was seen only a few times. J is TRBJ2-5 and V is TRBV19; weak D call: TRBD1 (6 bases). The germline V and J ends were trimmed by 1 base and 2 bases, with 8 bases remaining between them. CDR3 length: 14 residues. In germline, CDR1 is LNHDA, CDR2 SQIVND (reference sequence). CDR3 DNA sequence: TGTGCCAGTAGTATAGGTGGGACACAAGAGACCCAGTACTTC. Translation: CASSIGGTQETQYF.

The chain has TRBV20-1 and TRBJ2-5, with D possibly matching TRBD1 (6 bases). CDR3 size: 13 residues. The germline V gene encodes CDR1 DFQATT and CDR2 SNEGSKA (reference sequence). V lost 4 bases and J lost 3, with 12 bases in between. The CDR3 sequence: CSATGTLEETQYF. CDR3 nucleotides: TGCAGTGCTACCGGGACACTGGAAGAGACCCAGTACTTC.

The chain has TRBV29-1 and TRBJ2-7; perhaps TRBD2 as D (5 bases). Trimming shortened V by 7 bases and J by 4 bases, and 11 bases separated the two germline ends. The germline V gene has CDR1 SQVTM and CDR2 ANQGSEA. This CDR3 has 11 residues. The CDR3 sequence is CSAKEGYEQYF. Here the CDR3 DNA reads TGCAGCGCAAAAGAGGGTTACGAGCAGTACTTC.

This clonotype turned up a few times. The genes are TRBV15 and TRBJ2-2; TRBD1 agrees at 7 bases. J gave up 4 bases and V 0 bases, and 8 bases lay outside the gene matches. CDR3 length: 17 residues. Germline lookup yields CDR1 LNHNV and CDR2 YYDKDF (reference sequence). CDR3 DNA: TGTGCCACCAGCAGAGATCTCCACAGGGGCGCCACCGGGGAGCTGTTTTTT. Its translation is CATSRDLHRGATGELFF.

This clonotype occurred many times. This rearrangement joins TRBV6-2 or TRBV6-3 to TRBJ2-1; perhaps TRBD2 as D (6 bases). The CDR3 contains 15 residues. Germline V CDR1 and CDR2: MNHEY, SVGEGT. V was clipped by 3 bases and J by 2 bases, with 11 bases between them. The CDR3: CASSYGTRAYNEQFF. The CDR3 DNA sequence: TGTGCCAGCAGTTATGGGACTCGGGCCTACAATGAGCAGTTCTTC.

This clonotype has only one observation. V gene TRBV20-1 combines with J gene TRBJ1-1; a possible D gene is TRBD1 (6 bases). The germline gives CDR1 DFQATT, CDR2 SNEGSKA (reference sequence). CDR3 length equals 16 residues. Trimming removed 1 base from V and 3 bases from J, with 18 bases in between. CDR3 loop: CSARGPYEGVDTEAFF. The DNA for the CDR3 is TGCAGTGCTAGAGGCCCCTACGAGGGGGTGGACACTGAAGCTTTCTTT.

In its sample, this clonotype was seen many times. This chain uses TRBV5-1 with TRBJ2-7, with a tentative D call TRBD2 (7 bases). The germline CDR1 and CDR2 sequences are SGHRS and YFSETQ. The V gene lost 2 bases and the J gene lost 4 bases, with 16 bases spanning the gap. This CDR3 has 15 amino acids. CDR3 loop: CASSFSAGEGYEQYF. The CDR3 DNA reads TGCGCCAGCAGCTTTTCTGCAGGGGAGGGATACGAGCAGTACTTC.

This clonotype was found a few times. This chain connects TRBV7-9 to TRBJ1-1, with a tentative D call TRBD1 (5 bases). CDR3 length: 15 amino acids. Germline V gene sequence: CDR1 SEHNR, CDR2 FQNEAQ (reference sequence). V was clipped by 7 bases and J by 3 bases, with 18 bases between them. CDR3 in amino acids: CASNLGLDRDTEAFF. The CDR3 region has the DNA TGTGCCAGCAACTTGGGGCTAGATAGGGACACTGAAGCTTTCTTT.